These 30 T cell receptor beta chains originate from one sample sequenced in a study of T cell responses to AZD1222 COVID-19 vaccine. Generated by immunoSEQ multiplex PCR, the TCRdb table keeps only in-frame clones and is missing some. This sample has about 160,000 clones, with about 88% found just once. Material: peripheral blood, obtained on day 0 of AZD1222 vaccination. The receptors shown here come from an adult in good health.

This clone showed up just once. The V call is TRBV24-1, the J call TRBJ2-5, with D maybe TRBD2 (6 bases). Germline CDR1 KGHDR, CDR2 SFDVKD. CDR3 length: 16 residues. Trimming removed 5 bases from V and 2 bases from J, with 17 bases in between. The CDR3 protein is CATSGFGGPGQETQYF. In DNA form, the CDR3 reads TGTGCCACCAGTGGTTTTGGAGGGCCGGGGCAAGAGACCCAGTACTTC.

Here the CDR3 DNA reads TGTGCCAGCAGTTCAAGACTAGCGGGAGTTGTAAAGACCCAGTACTTC. Residues: CASSSRLAGVVKTQYF. The gene calls are TRBV28 and TRBJ2-5; TRBD2 matches at 12 bases. The CDR3 consists of 16 residues. Unmatched junction bases numbered 9, after V lost 4 bases and J lost 6 bases. CDR1 is MDHEN, CDR2 SYDVKM, per germline.

The chain uses TRBV20-1 and TRBJ2-1; D is possibly TRBD2 (5 bases). Deletions cut 5 bases from V and 12 bases from J, with 11 bases between. This CDR3 is built from 10 residues. The germline V gene has CDR1 DFQATT and CDR2 SNEGSKA (reference sequence). The CDR3 is CSARIRGQFF. The DNA for the CDR3 is TGCAGTGCTCGAATCCGGGGGCAGTTCTTC.

This clone appeared a single time. This chain connects TRBV6-5 to TRBJ2-1, with unresolved D. Trimming took off 6 bases at V and 7 bases at J, with 13 bases between the two ends. This CDR3 spans 13 amino acids. The germline CDR1 and CDR2 sequences are MNHEY and SVGAGI. CDR3 sequence reads: CASRTDRVNEQFF. Written as DNA, the CDR3 is TGTGCCAGCAGGACGGACCGGGTGAATGAGCAGTTCTTC.

The chain is built from TRBV5-1 and TRBJ2-7; possibly TRBD1 for D (7 bases). CDR1 is SGHRS and CDR2 is YFSETQ in the germline V gene. The CDR3 extends over 14 amino acids. With 5 bases removed from V and 2 bases from J, the gap between germline ends came to 14 bases. The CDR3 here is CASRLQGGTYEQYF. For the CDR3, the DNA is TGCGCCAGCAGGTTGCAGGGGGGCACCTACGAGCAGTACTTC.

This chain joins TRBV2 and TRBJ2-3; 7 bases map to TRBD1. Germline V gene data show CDR1 as SNHLY and CDR2 as FYNNEI. This CDR3 is 15 amino acids long. J was trimmed by 3 bases and V by 3 bases; bases with no gene match: 6. CDR3 nucleotide sequence: TGTGCCAGCAGTGAGACAGGGATGGAGACAGATACGCAGTATTTT. Residues: CASSETGMETDTQYF. The variable domain in full, with the rest retrieved from reference TRBV2 and TRBJ2-3, is EPEVTQTPSHQVTQMGQEVILRCVPISNHLYFYWYRQILGQKVEFLVSFYNNEISEKSEIFDDQFSVERPDGSNFTLKIRSTKLEDSAMYFCASSETGMETDTQYFGPGTRLTVL.

The rearrangement links TRBV19 to TRBJ2-6; a weak D match, TRBD1 (6 bases). Per germline, CDR1 LNHDA and CDR2 SQIVND (reference sequence). The CDR3 contains 15 residues. Trimming removed 5 bases from V and 2 bases from J, with 10 bases in between. The CDR3 region has the DNA TGTGCCAGTAGTGCGTACAGGGCTGGGGCCAACGTCCTGACTTTC. This sequence encodes CASSAYRAGANVLTF.

The rearrangement joins TRBV14 to TRBJ1-4; unclear D gene. The V gene lost 1 base and the J gene lost 10 bases, with 7 bases spanning the gap. In germline, CDR1 is SGHDN, CDR2 FVKESK. The CDR3 totals 12 residues. CDR3 in DNA: TGTGCCAGCAGCCAAGCTGTTGGAAAACTGTTTTTT. It translates to CASSQAVGKLFF.

The chain recombines TRBV12-3 or TRBV12-4 with TRBJ1-3, with D hard to call. Trimming stripped 4 bases from V and 2 bases from J, with 6 bases between. The CDR3 spans 13 residues. CDR3 amino acids: CASSSGAGNTIYF. The CDR3 region has the DNA TGTGCCAGCAGTTCCGGGGCTGGAAACACCATATATTTT.

The chain uses TRBV10-3 and TRBJ1-2; D unclear. Germline V gene sequence: CDR1 ENHRY, CDR2 SYGVKD. The CDR3 covers 12 residues. Deletions cut 3 bases from V and 14 bases from J, with 16 bases between. CDR3 protein: CAISDDLGGRTF. The CDR3 DNA follows: TGTGCCATCAGTGACGATTTAGGAGGGCGAACCTTC.

The chain combines TRBV5-4 with TRBJ2-2, with D perhaps TRBD2 (6 bases). There are 14 residues in the CDR3. The V gene lost 0 bases and the J gene lost 7 bases, with 10 bases spanning the gap. In germline, CDR1 is SGHNT, CDR2 YYREEE (reference sequence). The CDR3 DNA reads as TGTGCCAGCAGCTTGGAGGCGGGGTTCGGGGAGCTGTTTTTT. As protein: CASSLEAGFGELFF.

The chain uses TRBV28 and TRBJ2-6, with TRBD2 as a possible D gene (5 bases). The CDR3 has 13 residues. Germline CDR1 MDHEN, CDR2 SYDVKM. Trimming cost V 6 bases and J 2 bases, with 5 bases left between them. The CDR3 reads CASRRAGANVLTF. The CDR3 DNA is TGTGCCAGCAGGAGGGCTGGGGCCAACGTCCTGACTTTC.

The rearrangement joins TRBV4-2 to TRBJ2-1; possibly TRBD2 for D (5 bases). V was cut by 4 bases and J by 7 bases, with 20 bases left in between. Per the germline V gene, CDR1 is LGHNA and CDR2 is YNFKEQ. This CDR3 has 16 residues. CDR3 sequence (DNA): TGTGCCAGCAGCCCCGCGAGTCTAGCTAATGGGAATGAGCAGTTCTTC. Its translation is CASSPASLANGNEQFF.

V is TRBV7-2 and J is TRBJ1-2; the D gene is possibly TRBD1 (5 bases). V lost 4 bases, J lost 7 bases, and 25 bases lay in between. The CDR3 spans 17 residues. In germline, CDR1 is SGHTA, CDR2 FQGNSA. This CDR3 is CASSSATVGRARSGYTF. In nucleotides, the CDR3 is TGTGCCAGCAGCTCCGCTACCGTCGGCAGGGCCCGATCTGGCTACACCTTC.

The chain has TRBV6-2 or TRBV6-3 and TRBJ2-7; tentative D call: TRBD1 (6 bases). The V end lost 3 bases, the J end lost 0 bases, and 9 bases lay between the germline ends. Germline lookup yields CDR1 MNHEY and CDR2 SVGEGT. CDR3 length equals 14 residues. CDR3 loop: CASSYPQGSYEQYF. Written as DNA, the CDR3 is TGTGCCAGCAGTTATCCACAGGGCTCCTACGAGCAGTACTTC.

The V call is TRBV9, the J call TRBJ2-2; 7 nucleotides agree with TRBD2. CDR3 length: 15 amino acids. With V trimmed by 3 bases and J by 2 bases, 4 bases remained unmatched. The germline gives CDR1 SGDLS, CDR2 YYNGEE. The DNA of the CDR3 is TGTGCCAGCAGCGCACTAGCGTTAAACACCGGGGAGCTGTTTTTT. Translating gives CASSALALNTGELFF.

The chain carries TRBV7-2 and TRBJ1-4; TRBD1 is a possible D gene (6 bases). The CDR3 has 15 amino acids. CDR1 SGHTA and CDR2 FQGNSA come from the germline V gene. V was cut by 2 bases and J by 7 bases, with 14 bases left in between. The DNA for the CDR3 is TGTGCCAGCAGCTTAAGTCAGGGAGGGGGTGAAAAACTGTTTTTT. It codes for CASSLSQGGGEKLFF. Using reference TRBV7-2 and TRBJ1-4 for the parts outside the CDR3, the full variable domain is GAGVSQSPSNKVTEKGKDVELRCDPISGHTALYWYRQSLGQGLEFLIYFQGNSAPDKSGLPSDRFSAERTGGSVSTLTIQRTQQEDSAVYLCASSLSQGGGEKLFFGSGTQLSVL.

CDR3 protein: CASSLLAEKLFF. DNA for the CDR3: TGTGCCAGCAGCTTATTGGCAGAAAAACTGTTTTTT. The chain has TRBV7-9 and TRBJ1-4, with D unresolved. Trimming cost V 2 bases and J 8 bases, with 6 bases left between them. Germline values: CDR1 SEHNR, CDR2 FQNEAQ (reference sequence). The CDR3 runs 12 residues.

This sequence joins TRBV6-5 and TRBJ1-1; D remains unclear. The CDR3 has 14 amino acids. The germline V gene has CDR1 MNHEY and CDR2 SVGAGI. The germline V and J ends were trimmed by 5 bases and 5 bases, with 15 bases remaining between them. The CDR3 bases are TGTGCCAGCAGTCATCGGAAACGGGAGACTGAAGCTTTCTTT. Protein product: CASSHRKRETEAFF.

This rearrangement joins TRBV27 to TRBJ1-4; D is unresolved. The CDR3 totals 14 residues. V was cut by 3 bases and J by 8 bases, with 13 bases left in between. Germline V gene sequence: CDR1 MNHEY, CDR2 SMNVEV (reference sequence). The CDR3 DNA reads TGTGCCAGCAGTTTTGTGGACTACCCGGAAAAACTGTTTTTT. Its protein is CASSFVDYPEKLFF.

The rearrangement joins TRBV19 to TRBJ1-5; 7 positions agree with TRBD1. The CDR3 has 15 amino acids. J was trimmed by 4 bases and V by 10 bases; bases with no gene match: 13. Per germline, CDR1 LNHDA and CDR2 SQIVND (reference sequence). The CDR3 DNA follows: TGTGCCACCCATACAGGGGAACGGCGGAATCAGCCCCAGCATTTT. As protein: CATHTGERRNQPQHF. The full variable domain, its missing parts supplied by reference TRBV19 and TRBJ1-5, is DGGITQSPKYLFRKEGQNVTLSCEQNLNHDAMYWYRQDPGQGLRLIYYSQIVNDFQKGDIAEGYSVSREKKESFPLTVTSAQKNPTAFYLCATHTGERRNQPQHFGDGTRLSIL.

This chain uses TRBV2 with TRBJ2-7; D not certain. V was shortened by 7 bases and J by 4 bases, with 14 bases between the two germline ends. Germline V CDR1 and CDR2: SNHLY, FYNNEI. This CDR3 comprises 13 residues. The CDR3 DNA reads TGTGCCAGCACCGACCCCGTGGATTACGAGCAGTACTTC. Translation: CASTDPVDYEQYF.

For this clone: Within the sample, other DNA sequences also encode this same CDR3. V usage is TRBV10-1 and J usage is TRBJ2-7; D not certain. V was shortened by 0 bases and J by 4 bases, with 4 bases between the two germline ends. Germline CDR1 WNHNN, CDR2 SYGVQD (reference sequence). The CDR3 length is 12 residues. CDR3 sequence: CASSESGYEQYF. The CDR3 DNA follows: TGCGCCAGCAGTGAGTCGGGATACGAGCAGTACTTC.

The chain joins TRBV6-2 or TRBV6-3 to TRBJ1-4; D call uncertain. The CDR3 length is 15 residues. V was cut by 2 bases and J by 10 bases, with 17 bases left in between. Germline CDR1 and CDR2: MNHEY and SVGEGT. The CDR3: CASSYAGTSGRKLFF. The CDR3 DNA is TGTGCCAGCAGTTACGCGGGAACCTCCGGGCGAAAACTGTTTTTT.

The chain combines TRBV7-2 with TRBJ1-3; D gene ambiguous. This CDR3 region has 15 residues. V lost 1 base and J lost 4, with 11 bases in between. Germline V lookup: CDR1 SGHTA, CDR2 FQGNSA. CDR3 sequence: CASSLGPTSGNTIYF. As DNA, the CDR3 is TGTGCCAGCAGCTTAGGTCCTACATCGGGAAACACCATATATTTT.

The V gene is TRBV3-1 (or the pseudogene TRBV3-2), the J gene TRBJ2-1; D is unresolved. V lost 1 base and J 7 bases, leaving 5 bases between the germline ends. The CDR3 runs to 12 residues. Germline CDR1 and CDR2: LGHDT and YNNKEL (reference sequence). The CDR3 spells CASSQGMNEQFF. As DNA, the CDR3 is TGTGCCAGCAGCCAAGGGATGAATGAGCAGTTCTTC.

The chain recombines TRBV29-1 with TRBJ1-2, with a possible D match to TRBD1 (6 bases). V lost 2 bases to trimming and J lost 6 bases, with 7 bases between them. The CDR3 extends over 11 amino acids. Per the germline V gene, CDR1 is SQVTM and CDR2 is ANQGSEA. Here the CDR3 reads CSVERGDGYTF. The CDR3 nucleotides are TGCAGCGTTGAAAGGGGGGATGGCTACACCTTC.

This clone was recorded a few times. The chain links TRBV2 to TRBJ1-6, with D perhaps TRBD1 (5 bases). CDR3 length: 14 residues. Germline values: CDR1 SNHLY, CDR2 FYNNEI. V was clipped by 8 bases and J by 5 bases, with 13 bases between them. The CDR3 DNA reads as TGTGCCAGCCAAGAGGGGTTGGATAATTCACCCCTCCACTTT. This encodes CASQEGLDNSPLHF.

CDR3 region: CATGEQVTDTQYF. Written as DNA, the CDR3 is TGTGCCACAGGAGAGCAGGTAACAGATACGCAGTATTTT. The rearrangement uses TRBV24-1 and TRBJ2-3, with no clear D. Germline CDR1 KGHDR, CDR2 SFDVKD. The CDR3 covers 13 residues. The V gene lost 10 bases and the J gene lost 3 bases, with 13 bases spanning the gap.

This clone was picked up a small number of times. The rearrangement links TRBV19 to TRBJ1-3; no clear D gene. This CDR3 comprises 16 residues. Germline values: CDR1 LNHDA, CDR2 SQIVND (reference sequence). V dropped 2 bases and J dropped 2 bases, with 13 bases sitting between them. The CDR3 region is CASSISKDFTGNTIYF. The CDR3 DNA sequence: TGTGCCAGTAGTATATCGAAGGACTTTACTGGAAACACCATATATTTT. The variable domain in full, with the rest retrieved from reference TRBV19 and TRBJ1-3, is DGGITQSPKYLFRKEGQNVTLSCEQNLNHDAMYWYRQDPGQGLRLIYYSQIVNDFQKGDIAEGYSVSREKKESFPLTVTSAQKNPTAFYLCASSISKDFTGNTIYFGEGSWLTVV.